The 9 T cell receptor beta chains below all came from one sample that was sequenced in a study of blood T cell repertoires in COVID-19. The protocol was immunoSEQ multiplex PCR, while the TCRdb copy is restricted to in-frame clones and leaves out a portion. The sample carries under 250,000 clones, 85% to 95% recorded once. Sequencing was done on a sample of peripheral blood. The receptors were gathered from a man aged 25 to 45 with COVID-19, enrolled during active disease.

V usage is TRBV28 and J usage is TRBJ1-5, with a weak D call TRBD1 (5 bases). The CDR3 has 14 residues. Germline CDR1 and CDR2: MDHEN and SYDVKM. The V gene lost 10 bases and the J gene lost 12 bases, with 25 bases spanning the gap. This chain's CDR3 is CATTAERGLRYQHF. In DNA form, the CDR3 reads TGTGCCACCACGGCGGAAAGGGGCCTCCGGTACCAGCATTTT.

The rearrangement uses TRBV7-9 and TRBJ2-5; the match to TRBD2 covers 7 bases. CDR1 is SEHNR and CDR2 is FQNEAQ in the germline V gene (reference sequence). This CDR3 comprises 16 residues. The ends lost 5 bases at V and 5 bases at J; junction bases unmatched: 14. CDR3 DNA: TGTGCCAGCAGCCCCCCCGCGGGAGATTCCCGCGAGACCCAGTACTTC. Translation gives CASSPPAGDSRETQYF. The variable domain in full, with the rest retrieved from reference TRBV7-9 and TRBJ2-5, is DTGVSQNPRHKITKRGQNVTFRCDPISEHNRLYWYRQTLGQGPEFLTYFQNEAQLEKSRLLSDRFSAERPKGSFSTLEIQRTEQGDSAMYLCASSPPAGDSRETQYFGPGTRLLVL.

This chain uses TRBV3-1 (or the pseudogene TRBV3-2) with TRBJ2-1, with TRBD2 matching over 13 bases. Looked up from germline, CDR1 is LGHDT and CDR2 is YNNKEL (reference sequence). The CDR3 spans 18 residues. J lost 8 bases, V lost 1 base, and 11 bases had no gene match. CDR3 amino acids: CASSQALGTSGDWYEQFF. CDR3 bases: TGTGCCAGCAGCCAAGCCCTTGGGACTAGCGGGGACTGGTATGAGCAGTTCTTC.

The V call is TRBV6-5, the J call TRBJ2-1; the D gene is possibly TRBD1 (5 bases). With 0 bases removed from V and 6 bases from J, the gap between germline ends came to 12 bases. Germline lookup yields CDR1 MNHEY and CDR2 SVGAGI. The CDR3 sequence is 15 residues long. Here the CDR3 reads CASSYSAGQINEQFF. Here the CDR3 DNA reads TGTGCCAGCAGTTACTCAGCAGGGCAGATCAATGAGCAGTTCTTC.

This clone has a handful of counts. The rearrangement joins TRBV10-3 to TRBJ1-2, with D uncertain. The CDR3 covers 12 residues. Germline V gene sequence: CDR1 ENHRY, CDR2 SYGVKD. V lost 0 bases and J lost 8, with 7 bases in between. The CDR3 loop reads CAISESVEGYTF. The CDR3 region has the DNA TGTGCCATCAGTGAGTCGGTGGAGGGCTACACCTTC.

This sequence joins TRBV27 and TRBJ1-1; D not resolved. Germline V lookup: CDR1 MNHEY, CDR2 SMNVEV (reference sequence). V gave up 2 bases and J gave up 1 base, with 8 bases separating them. CDR3 size: 14 residues. The chain's CDR3 is CASSLKPRNTEAFF. CDR3 bases: TGTGCCAGCAGTTTAAAACCGCGGAACACTGAAGCTTTCTTT.

In this sample, this clone turned up once. The CDR3 is CASSLEENTIYF. The CDR3 nucleotides read TGTGCCAGCTCACTAGAGGAAAACACCATATATTTT. The V gene is TRBV18, the J gene TRBJ1-3; D remains unclear. Germline V gene sequence: CDR1 KGHSH, CDR2 LQKENI. This CDR3 region has 12 residues. V lost 4 bases to trimming and J lost 6 bases, with 7 bases between them.

This clone was counted once. The CDR3 does not close with the conserved phenylalanine or tryptophan, likely indicating a read error. CDR3 amino acids: CASNGHEVRQGAAGYTL. The CDR3, as DNA: TGTGCCAGTAACGGACACGAGGTTCGGCAGGGGGCTGCTGGCTACACCCTC. The chain recombines TRBV19 with TRBJ1-2, with 8 bases lining up with TRBD1. J gave up 7 bases and V 7 bases, and 20 bases lay outside the gene matches. The germline V gene has CDR1 LNHDA and CDR2 SQIVND (reference sequence). The CDR3 totals 17 residues.

This chain links TRBV5-4 with TRBJ2-4; 9 bases align to TRBD2. V shed 0 bases and J 0 bases; nucleotides not matched to a gene: 7. CDR3 length: 18 residues. Germline CDR1 and CDR2: SGHNT and YYREEE (reference sequence). In nucleotides, the CDR3 is TGTGCCAGCAGCTTGGGGGGTAGCGGGGGCCTAGCCAAAAACATTCAGTACTTC. Its translation: CASSLGGSGGLAKNIQYF. The full variable domain, with the rest looked up from reference TRBV5-4 and TRBJ2-4, is ETGVTQSPTHLIKTRGQQVTLRCSSQSGHNTVSWYQQALGQGPQFIFQYYREEENGRGNFPPRFSGLQFPNYSSELNVNALELDDSALYLCASSLGGSGGLAKNIQYFGAGTRLSVL.